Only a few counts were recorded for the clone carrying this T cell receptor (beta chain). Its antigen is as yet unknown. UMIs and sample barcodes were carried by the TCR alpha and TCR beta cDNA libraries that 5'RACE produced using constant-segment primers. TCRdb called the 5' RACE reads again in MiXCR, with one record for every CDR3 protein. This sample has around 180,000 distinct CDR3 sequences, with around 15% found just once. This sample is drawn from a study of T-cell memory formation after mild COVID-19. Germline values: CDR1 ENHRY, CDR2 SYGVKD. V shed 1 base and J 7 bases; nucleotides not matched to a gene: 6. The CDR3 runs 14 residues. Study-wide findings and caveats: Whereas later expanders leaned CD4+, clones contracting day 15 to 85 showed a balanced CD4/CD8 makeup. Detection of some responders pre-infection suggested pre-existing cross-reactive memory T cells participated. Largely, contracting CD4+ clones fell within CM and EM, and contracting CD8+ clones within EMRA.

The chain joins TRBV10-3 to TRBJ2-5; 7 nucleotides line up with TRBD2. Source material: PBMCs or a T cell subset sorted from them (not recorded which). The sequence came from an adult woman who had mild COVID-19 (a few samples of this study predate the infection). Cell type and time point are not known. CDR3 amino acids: CAISEWTSQGTQYF. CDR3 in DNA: TGTGCCATCAGTGAGTGGACTAGTCAGGGGACCCAGTACTTC.